This T cell receptor (beta chain) was found in a study of graft-versus-host responses after intestinal transplantation. Across the study: The study gave all recipients anti-thymocyte globulin induction, then tacrolimus and steroids for two to three years. Notes on the study in general: Clonal ratios of graft-versus-host to host-versus-graft in allografts were high for patients exhibiting graft-donor T cell macrochimerism. Peak circulating GvH clone levels tracked with early post-transplant HvG declines.

The CDR3 has 15 amino acids. The germline CDR1 and CDR2 sequences are SGHRS and YFSETQ. This clone was picked up one time. Its matching antigen is unknown. Produced via immunoSEQ multiplex PCR; TCRdb's table is partial and in-frame only. The sample has roughly 100,000 clones, around 92% seen once; the top ten hold about 0.072%. V gene TRBV5-1 combines with J gene TRBJ2-5; D is possibly TRBD1 (5 bases). The tail of the sequence fits TRBJ2-7 better, so the J call may be wrong. The sequencing here drew on unstimulated CD8+ T cells sorted from spleen or lymph node cells, taken before transplant. The TCR sequence derives from a human donor who was the organ donor for an intestinal transplant. This chain's CDR3 is CASSLVGPPAYEQYF. DNA for the CDR3: TGCGCCAGCAGCTTGGTGGGGCCACCGGCCTACGAGCAGTACTTC.